These T cell receptor beta chains were read from a single sample in a study of PD-1 blockade in classical Hodgkin lymphoma. The table came from immunoSEQ multiplex PCR; TCRdb's copy has only in-frame clones and leaves some out. The table lists 20,000 or so clones, around 84% of them singletons. The specimen comprised peripheral blood mononuclear cells (PBMCs), sampled before the fourth cycle of nivolumab. All receptors derive from a human donor with classical Hodgkin lymphoma. Each CDR3 is given with its conserved first and last residue. D genes are given only for firm matches. A clone size is listed for some rows: how often the clone was seen (once, few, many), or a class if it is expanded.

D	V	J	size	DNA	CDR3
TRBD1	TRBV30	TRBJ1-1	.	TGTGCCTGGAATACAGGGGGCACTGAAGCTTTCTTT	CAWNTGGTEAFF
.	TRBV11-2	TRBJ1-2	.	TGTGCCAGCAGTAGAGGACGGCAATTCTATGGCTACACCTTC	CASSRGRQFYGYTF
.	TRBV7-2	TRBJ2-3	.	TGTGCCAGCAGCTTAGTATCGGGTTGGGCCTACACAGATACGCAGTATTTT	CASSLVSGWAYTDTQYF
.	TRBV7-2	TRBJ2-1	.	TGTGCCAGCAGTCGTCTTTGGCCTAGCGCCTACAATGAGCAGTTCTTC	CASSRLWPSAYNEQFF
.	TRBV5-1	TRBJ2-7	.	TGCGCCAGCAGCTTGGAGGGCAGTTACGAGCAGTACTTC	CASSLEGSYEQYF
.	TRBV19	TRBJ2-5	.	TGTGCCAGTAGCATGGGGCAGGGGAGGCAAGAGACCCAGTACTTC	CASSMGQGRQETQYF
.	TRBV7-8	TRBJ1-3	.	TGTGCCAGCAGCTTAAACTCGGGGTCTGGAAACACCATATATTTT	CASSLNSGSGNTIYF
.	TRBV5-5	TRBJ1-1	.	TGTGCCAGCAGCCATGGGGGAAGCACTGAAGCTTTCTTT	CASSHGGSTEAFF
.	TRBV5-5	TRBJ1-2	.	TGTGCCAGCAGCTCCTTCTCGGGGGGCTATGGCTACACCTTC	CASSSFSGGYGYTF
.	TRBV19	TRBJ2-3	.	TGTGCCAGTAGTATATCTCGGCGGGGAGTCGGCACAGATACGCAGTATTTT	CASSISRRGVGTDTQYF
TRBD2	TRBV6-6	TRBJ2-3	.	TGTGCCAGCAGTTACCCTAGCGGGGTGGATACGCAGTATTTT	CASSYPSGVDTQYF
TRBD1	TRBV7-9	TRBJ2-2	.	TGTGCCAGCAGCCCCCGGACAGGGGTTGGGGAGCTGTTTTTT	CASSPRTGVGELFF
TRBD1	TRBV6-6	TRBJ2-1	.	TGTGCCAGCAGTTACGGGACAGGTATGGTTGAGCAGTTCTTC	CASSYGTGMVEQFF
.	TRBV6-5	TRBJ2-7	.	TGTGCCAGCAGGATCGAAACCCCCCAGGCTTCTCGGGAGTACTTC	CASRIETPQASREYF
.	TRBV2	TRBJ2-7	.	TGTGCCAGCAACCCCATGGCACAGGGAGGGCCCTCCTACGAGCAGTACTTC	CASNPMAQGGPSYEQYF
.	TRBV29-1	TRBJ2-7	few	TGCAGCGTTGAGGGCAGCACCTACGAGCAGTACTTC	CSVEGSTYEQYF
TRBD1	TRBV5-1	TRBJ1-2	.	TGCGCCAGCAGCTTGGATGGGGGACAGGGCAACTATGGCTACACCTTC	CASSLDGGQGNYGYTF
TRBD2	TRBV5-1	TRBJ2-1	few	TGCGCCAGCAGCTTGGCTAGCGGGGAGTACAATGAGCAGTTCTTC	CASSLASGEYNEQFF
TRBD1	TRBV7-2	TRBJ1-2	.	TGTGCCAGCAGCCTTTTCCCGGACAGGTTCTATGGCTACACCTTC	CASSLFPDRFYGYTF
TRBD1	TRBV30	TRBJ1-5	.	TGTGCCTGGAGTTCGGACAGGTCTAGGCAGCCCCAGCATTTT	CAWSSDRSRQPQHF
TRBD1	TRBV5-1	TRBJ1-6	.	TGCGCCAGCAGCTTGGTTTCTTGGGACAGAAATTCACCCCTCCACTTT	CASSLVSWDRNSPLHF
.	TRBV5-4	TRBJ2-5	few	TGTGCCAGCAGCTTGGATGAGGCGGGGACCCAGTACTTC	CASSLDEAGTQYF
.	TRBV2	TRBJ2-4	.	TGTGCCAGCAGGCAATGGGGGGAACCAGCCAAAAACATTCAGTACTTC	CASRQWGEPAKNIQYF
TRBD2	TRBV7-2	TRBJ2-1	.	TGTGCCAGCAGCCTCAGTCCCCTAGCGGGAGGGTACAATGAGCAGTTCTTC	CASSLSPLAGGYNEQFF
.	TRBV30	TRBJ1-5	once	TGTGCCTGGCAAGAAGGGGGGGGCAATCAGCCCCAGCATTTT	CAWQEGGGNQPQHF
.	TRBV25-1	TRBJ1-1	.	TGTGCCAGCAGTGAACCCCTTCCGACAGCTGAAGCTTTCTTT	CASSEPLPTAEAFF
.	TRBV21-1	TRBJ2-1	.	TGTGCCAGCAGCAAAGGTAGGCTAGCGGGAGGTAAGAACAATGAGCAGTTCTTC	CASSKGRLAGGKNNEQFF
TRBD1	TRBV13	TRBJ2-1	few	TGTGCCAGCAGCTTCAGGACAGGGGGCAATGAGCAGTTCTTC	CASSFRTGGNEQFF
TRBD1	TRBV6-6	TRBJ1-5	.	TGTGCCAGCTCCAGGGGGCTGAGTCAGCCCCAGCATTTT	CASSRGLSQPQHF
TRBD2	TRBV6-5	TRBJ2-3	once	TGTGCCAGCAGGTCCGTCGGGGGGTCCACAGATACGCAGTATTTT	CASRSVGGSTDTQYF
.	TRBV11-2	TRBJ1-6	.	TGTGCCAGCAGCTTAACGGGGGGTTCACCCCTCCACTTT	CASSLTGGSPLHF
TRBD1	TRBV27	TRBJ2-2	.	TGTGCCAGCGCCGAATGGACAGGGGGCTCGAACACCGGGGAGCTGTTTTTT	CASAEWTGGSNTGELFF
.	TRBV5-5	TRBJ2-1	few	TGTGCCAGCAGCTTGTCAGGGGTCGGGGATGAGCAGTTCTTC	CASSLSGVGDEQFF
.	TRBV19	TRBJ1-4	.	TGTGCCAGTAGGCCCGCGGCCCTAGGGGAACTGTTTTTT	CASRPAALGELFF
.	TRBV11-2	TRBJ2-6	.	TGTGCCAGCAGCTTAAGAGGGTCCGGGGCCAACGTCCTGACTTTC	CASSLRGSGANVLTF
.	TRBV6-1	TRBJ1-6	.	TGTGCCAGCAGTGTCCTTATGAGCTCCTATAATTCACCCCTCCACTTT	CASSVLMSSYNSPLHF
.	TRBV5-1	TRBJ2-3	.	TGCGCCAGCAGCTTTTCGGGGATGGATACGCAGTATTTT	CASSFSGMDTQYF
.	TRBV5-6	TRBJ1-2	few	TGTGCCAGCAGCTCGTACCCGGGGGAGACTAACTATGGCTACACCTTC	CASSSYPGETNYGYTF
.	TRBV20-1	TRBJ2-1	.	TGCAGTGCTAGTACCTACAATGAGCAGTTCTTC	CSASTYNEQFF
TRBD1	TRBV7-2	TRBJ1-4	.	TGTGCCAGCAGCTCCCGGGACAGGGCCGAAAAACTGTTTTTT	CASSSRDRAEKLFF
.	TRBV18	TRBJ2-6	.	TGTGCCAGCTCACCACTGAACCCAAGATCTGGGGCCAACGTCCTGACTTTC	CASSPLNPRSGANVLTF
.	TRBV5-1	TRBJ2-3	.	TGCGCCAGCAGGACGGGACTCACCACAGATACGCAGTATTTT	CASRTGLTTDTQYF
TRBD1	TRBV28	TRBJ1-2	.	TGTGCCAGCAACTCCCGTTGGGACAGCGACTATGGCTACACCTTC	CASNSRWDSDYGYTF